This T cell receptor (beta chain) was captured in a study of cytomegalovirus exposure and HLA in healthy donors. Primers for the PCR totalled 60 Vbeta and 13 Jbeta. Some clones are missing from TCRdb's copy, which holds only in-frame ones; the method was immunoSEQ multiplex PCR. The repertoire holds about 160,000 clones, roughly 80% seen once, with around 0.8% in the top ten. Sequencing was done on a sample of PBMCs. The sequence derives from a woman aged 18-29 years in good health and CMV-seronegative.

As DNA, the CDR3 is TGTGCCAGCAGCTTGGCCGTGAGCTCTGGCTACACCTTC. Its translation is CASSLAVSSGYTF. V usage is TRBV5-6 and J usage is TRBJ1-2; no clear D. Germline-derived CDR1 and CDR2 are SGHDT and YYEEEE. Trimming removed 0 bases from V and 7 bases from J, with 10 bases in between. The CDR3 runs to 13 residues.